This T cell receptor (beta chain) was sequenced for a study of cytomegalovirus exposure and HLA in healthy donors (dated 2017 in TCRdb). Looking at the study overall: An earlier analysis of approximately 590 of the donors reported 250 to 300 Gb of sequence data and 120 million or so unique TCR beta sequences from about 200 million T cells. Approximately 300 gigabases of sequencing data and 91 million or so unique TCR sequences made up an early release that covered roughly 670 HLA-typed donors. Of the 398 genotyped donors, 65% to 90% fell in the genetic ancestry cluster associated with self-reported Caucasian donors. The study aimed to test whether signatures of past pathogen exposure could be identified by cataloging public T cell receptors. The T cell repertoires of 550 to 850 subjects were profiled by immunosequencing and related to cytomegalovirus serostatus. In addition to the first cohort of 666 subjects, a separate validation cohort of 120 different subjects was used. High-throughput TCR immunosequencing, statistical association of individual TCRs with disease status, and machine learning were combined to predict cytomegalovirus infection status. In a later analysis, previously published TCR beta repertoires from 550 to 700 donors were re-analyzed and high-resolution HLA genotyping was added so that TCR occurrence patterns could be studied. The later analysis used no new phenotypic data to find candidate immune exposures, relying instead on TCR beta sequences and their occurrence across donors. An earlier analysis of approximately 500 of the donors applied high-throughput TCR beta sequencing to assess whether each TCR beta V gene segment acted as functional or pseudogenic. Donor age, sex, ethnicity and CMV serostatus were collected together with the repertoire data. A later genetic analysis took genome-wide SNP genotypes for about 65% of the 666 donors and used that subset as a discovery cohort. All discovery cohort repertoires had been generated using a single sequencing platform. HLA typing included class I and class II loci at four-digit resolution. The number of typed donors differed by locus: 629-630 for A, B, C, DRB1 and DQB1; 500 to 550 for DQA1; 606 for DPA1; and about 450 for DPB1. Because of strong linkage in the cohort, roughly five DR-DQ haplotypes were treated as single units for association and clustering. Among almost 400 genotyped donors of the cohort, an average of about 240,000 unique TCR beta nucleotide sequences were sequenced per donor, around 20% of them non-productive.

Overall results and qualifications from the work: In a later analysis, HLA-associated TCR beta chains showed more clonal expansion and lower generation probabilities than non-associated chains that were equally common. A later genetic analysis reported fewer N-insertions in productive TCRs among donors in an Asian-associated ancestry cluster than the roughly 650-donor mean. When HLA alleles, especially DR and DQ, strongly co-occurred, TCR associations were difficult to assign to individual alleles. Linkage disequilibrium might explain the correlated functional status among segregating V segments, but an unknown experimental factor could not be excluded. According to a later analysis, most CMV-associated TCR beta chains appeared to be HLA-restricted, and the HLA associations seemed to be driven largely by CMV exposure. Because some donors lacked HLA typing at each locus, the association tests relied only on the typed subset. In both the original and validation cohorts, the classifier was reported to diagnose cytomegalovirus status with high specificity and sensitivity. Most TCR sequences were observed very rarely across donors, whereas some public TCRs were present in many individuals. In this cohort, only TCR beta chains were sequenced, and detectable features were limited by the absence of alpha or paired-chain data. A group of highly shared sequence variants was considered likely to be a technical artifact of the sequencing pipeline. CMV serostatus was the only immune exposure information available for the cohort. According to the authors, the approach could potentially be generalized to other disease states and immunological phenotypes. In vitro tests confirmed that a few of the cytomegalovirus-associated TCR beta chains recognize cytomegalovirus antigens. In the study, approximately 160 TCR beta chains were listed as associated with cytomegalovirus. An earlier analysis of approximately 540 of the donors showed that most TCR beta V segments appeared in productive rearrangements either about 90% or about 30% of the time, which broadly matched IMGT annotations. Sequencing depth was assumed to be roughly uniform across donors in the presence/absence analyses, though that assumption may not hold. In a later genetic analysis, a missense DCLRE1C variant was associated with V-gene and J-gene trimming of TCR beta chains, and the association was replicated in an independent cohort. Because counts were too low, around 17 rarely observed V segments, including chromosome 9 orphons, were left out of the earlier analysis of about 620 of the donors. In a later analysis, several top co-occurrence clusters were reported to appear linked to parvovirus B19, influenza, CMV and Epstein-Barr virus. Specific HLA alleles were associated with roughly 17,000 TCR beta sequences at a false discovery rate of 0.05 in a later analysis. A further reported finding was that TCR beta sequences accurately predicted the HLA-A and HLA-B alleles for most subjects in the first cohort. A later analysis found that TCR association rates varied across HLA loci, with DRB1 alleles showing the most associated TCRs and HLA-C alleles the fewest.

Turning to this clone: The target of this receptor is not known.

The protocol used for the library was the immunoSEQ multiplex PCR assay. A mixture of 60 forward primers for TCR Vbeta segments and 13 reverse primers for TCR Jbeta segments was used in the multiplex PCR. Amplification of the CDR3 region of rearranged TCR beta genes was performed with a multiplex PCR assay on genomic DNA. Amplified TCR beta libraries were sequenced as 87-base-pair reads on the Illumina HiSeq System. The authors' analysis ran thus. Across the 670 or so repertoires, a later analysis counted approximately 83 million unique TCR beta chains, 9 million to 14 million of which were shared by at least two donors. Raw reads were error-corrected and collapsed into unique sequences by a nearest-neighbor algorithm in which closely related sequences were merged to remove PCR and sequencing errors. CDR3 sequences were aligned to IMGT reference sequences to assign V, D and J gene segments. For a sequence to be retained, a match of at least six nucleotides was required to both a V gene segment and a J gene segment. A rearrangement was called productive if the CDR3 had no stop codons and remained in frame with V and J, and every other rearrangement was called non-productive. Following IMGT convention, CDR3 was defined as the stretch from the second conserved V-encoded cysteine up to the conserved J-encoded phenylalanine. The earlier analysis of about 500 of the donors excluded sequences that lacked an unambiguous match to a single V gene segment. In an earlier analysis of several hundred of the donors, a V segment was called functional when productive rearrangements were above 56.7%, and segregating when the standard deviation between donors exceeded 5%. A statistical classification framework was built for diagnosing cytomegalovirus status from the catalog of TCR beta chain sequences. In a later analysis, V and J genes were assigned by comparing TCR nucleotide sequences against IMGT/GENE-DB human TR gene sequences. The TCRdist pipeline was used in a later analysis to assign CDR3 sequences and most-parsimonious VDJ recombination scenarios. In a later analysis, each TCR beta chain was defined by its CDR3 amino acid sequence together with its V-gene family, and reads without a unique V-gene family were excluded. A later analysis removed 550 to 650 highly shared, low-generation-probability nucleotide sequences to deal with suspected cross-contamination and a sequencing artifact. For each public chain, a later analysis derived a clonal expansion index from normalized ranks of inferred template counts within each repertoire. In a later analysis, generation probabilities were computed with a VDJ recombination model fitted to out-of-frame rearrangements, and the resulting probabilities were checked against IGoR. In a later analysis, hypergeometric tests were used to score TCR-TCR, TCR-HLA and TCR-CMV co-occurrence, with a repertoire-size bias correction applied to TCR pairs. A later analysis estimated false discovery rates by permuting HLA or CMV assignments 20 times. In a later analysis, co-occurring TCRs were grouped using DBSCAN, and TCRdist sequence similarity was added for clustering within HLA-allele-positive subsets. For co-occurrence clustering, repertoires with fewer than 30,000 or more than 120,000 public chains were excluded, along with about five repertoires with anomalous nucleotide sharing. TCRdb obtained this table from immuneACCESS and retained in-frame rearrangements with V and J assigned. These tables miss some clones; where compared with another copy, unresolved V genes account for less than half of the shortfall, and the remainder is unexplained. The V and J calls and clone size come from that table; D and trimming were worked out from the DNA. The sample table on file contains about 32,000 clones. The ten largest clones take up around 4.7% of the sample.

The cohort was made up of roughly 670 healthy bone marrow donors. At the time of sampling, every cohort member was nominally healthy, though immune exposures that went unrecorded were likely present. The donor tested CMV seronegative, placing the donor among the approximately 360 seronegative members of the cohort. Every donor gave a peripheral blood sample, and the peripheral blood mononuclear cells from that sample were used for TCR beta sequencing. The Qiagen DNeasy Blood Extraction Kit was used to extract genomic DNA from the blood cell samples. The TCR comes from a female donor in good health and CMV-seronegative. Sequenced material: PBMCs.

In nucleotides, the sequence is TGTGCCAGCAGTCCGGGACAGTTTAATGAAAAACTGTTTTTT. This codes for CASSPGQFNEKLFF. This receptor chain uses TRBV11-2 and TRBJ1-4; 7 middle bases align to TRBD1. CDR1 SGHAT and CDR2 FQNNGV are derived from the germline V gene. Trimmed from V: 6 bases; trimmed from J: 4 bases; junction bases lacking a gene match: 5. From the cysteine up to the phenylalanine, the CDR3 has a length of 14 residues. Only the CDR3 part of the read is kept: 42 bases, read in frame from the first base.